Detailed here is one T cell receptor beta chain. Profiling relied on immunoSEQ multiplex PCR, and the TCRdb table lists in-frame clones only, not all of them. This sample has about 44,000 clones, with about 88% found just once. The data derive from a study of T cell changes during pregnancy in multiple sclerosis. This CDR3 spans 14 amino acids. Per the germline V gene, CDR1 is SNHLY and CDR2 is FYNNEI. V was pared by 6 bases and J by 5 bases, with 16 bases between. The clonotype was recovered from a female donor with multiple sclerosis, enrolled in a pregnancy study. The chain employs TRBV2 and TRBJ1-2; D not certain. The source was CD4+ T cells from peripheral blood mononuclear cells, collected after pregnancy. DNA for the CDR3: TGTGCCAGCAGGGCCACGACGGGAGGGTATGGCTACACCTTC. Protein product: CASRATTGGYGYTF.